A single sample is the source of the 8 T cell receptor beta chains below, sequenced in a study of blood T cell repertoires in COVID-19. Using immunoSEQ multiplex PCR, the repertoire was profiled, and TCRdb retains in-frame clones only, with some absent. The repertoire consists of 280,000 or so clones, with about 86% occurring once and the leading ten covering 2% to 2.5%. The material sequenced was peripheral blood. The receptors come from a woman younger than 45 who had recovered from COVID-19.

The V gene is TRBV5-4, the J gene TRBJ2-5; 8 bases map to TRBD1. The CDR3 is made up of 13 amino acids. The V gene end was trimmed by 5 bases and the J gene end by 4 bases; junction bases not matched to a gene: 4. Germline CDR1 SGHNT, CDR2 YYREEE (reference sequence). The CDR3 reads CASSSGTGETQYF. DNA of the CDR3: TGTGCCAGCAGTTCTGGGACAGGAGAGACCCAGTACTTC.

This clone turned up a few times. This chain uses TRBV28 with TRBJ1-6; the match to TRBD1 covers 7 bases. This CDR3 region has 14 residues. Looked up from germline, CDR1 is MDHEN and CDR2 is SYDVKM. Trimming took 4 bases from V and 7 from J; bases not matched to a gene: 4. In nucleotides, the CDR3 is TGTGCCAGCAGTTCCCCGGGACAGAATTCACCCCTCCACTTT. Its translation is CASSSPGQNSPLHF.

The V call is TRBV7-2, the J call TRBJ2-2; maybe TRBD2 (6 bases). From germline, CDR1 is SGHTA and CDR2 FQGNSA. The CDR3 loop spans 14 amino acids. V was trimmed by 8 bases and J by 0 bases, leaving 10 bases between them. Here the CDR3 DNA reads TGTGCCAGCTCTAGCGTAACGAACACCGGGGAGCTGTTTTTT. Its translation: CASSSVTNTGELFF.

The CDR3 sequence: CASSLVGGPSGNEQFF. The CDR3 DNA follows: TGTGCCAGCAGCTTAGTGGGGGGGCCCAGCGGCAATGAGCAGTTCTTC. This chain connects TRBV7-9 to TRBJ2-1; D possibly corresponds to TRBD2 (7 bases). CDR1 is SEHNR and CDR2 is FQNEAQ in the germline V gene (reference sequence). CDR3 size: 16 residues. V was shortened by 1 base and J by 6 bases, with 16 bases between the two germline ends.

A note on this clone: This could be a read error, since a much larger clone is one nucleotide away. Other DNA sequences within the sample encode an identical CDR3. The J gene is TRBJ1-1, the V gene TRBV27; D might be TRBD1 (5 bases). The CDR3 is made up of 12 amino acids. Germline V gene sequence: CDR1 MNHEY, CDR2 SMNVEV (reference sequence). V lost 6 bases and J lost 1, with 6 bases in between. DNA for the CDR3: TGTGCCAGCAGAACAGGGAACACTGAAGCTTTCTTT. This gives the protein CASRTGNTEAFF.

The rearrangement uses TRBV6-5 and TRBJ2-5; D is possibly TRBD1 (6 bases). The germline gives CDR1 MNHEY, CDR2 SVGAGI. The CDR3 is 14 amino acids. V gave up 7 bases and J gave up 2 bases, with 14 bases separating them. The CDR3 is CASKSPGTQETQYF. The CDR3 coding sequence is TGTGCCAGCAAATCGCCCGGGACACAAGAGACCCAGTACTTC.

V is TRBV9 and J is TRBJ1-4, with a tentative D call TRBD1 (5 bases). V lost 0 bases, J lost 8 bases, and 20 bases lay in between. Germline V gene data show CDR1 as SGDLS and CDR2 as YYNGEE. This CDR3 contains 17 residues. The CDR3 loop reads CASSVGDLGRDWEKLFF. The CDR3 coding sequence is TGTGCCAGCAGCGTAGGGGATTTGGGGCGAGATTGGGAAAAACTGTTTTTT.

V and J are TRBV30 and TRBJ2-7; the D is unclear. The CDR3 loop spans 12 amino acids. Trimming took 0 bases from V and 5 from J, leaving 8 bases between them. Germline V gene lookup returns CDR1 GTSNPN and CDR2 SVGIG (reference sequence). CDR3 sequence: CAWSVLSDEQYF. The CDR3, as DNA: TGTGCCTGGAGTGTACTATCGGACGAGCAGTACTTC.